The clone carrying this T cell receptor beta chain was found a few times. This sample is part of a study of patients and donors after allogeneic stem cell transplantation. The CDR3 is made up of 13 amino acids. V was cut by 2 bases and J by 4 bases, with 5 bases left in between. Germline CDR1 and CDR2: MNHEY and SVGEGT. TCRdb re-called the RT-PCR reads through MiXCR, storing one row per CDR3 protein. The repertoire includes hundreds of thousands of distinct CDR3 sequences, more than 35% of them detected once, and 11% sits in the top ten. The chain recombines TRBV6-2 or TRBV6-3 with TRBJ2-2; no reliable D call. The specimen sequenced was blood, either unsorted or a sorted T cell fraction (not recorded which). The receptor comes from a human donor who was either an allogeneic HSCT recipient or a stem cell or donor lymphocyte infusion donor (not recorded which). It is not recorded whose cells these are; they may come from a transplant donor. As DNA, the CDR3 is TGTGCCAGCAGTTACCGAGGCACCGGGGAGCTGTTTTTT. Protein product: CASSYRGTGELFF.